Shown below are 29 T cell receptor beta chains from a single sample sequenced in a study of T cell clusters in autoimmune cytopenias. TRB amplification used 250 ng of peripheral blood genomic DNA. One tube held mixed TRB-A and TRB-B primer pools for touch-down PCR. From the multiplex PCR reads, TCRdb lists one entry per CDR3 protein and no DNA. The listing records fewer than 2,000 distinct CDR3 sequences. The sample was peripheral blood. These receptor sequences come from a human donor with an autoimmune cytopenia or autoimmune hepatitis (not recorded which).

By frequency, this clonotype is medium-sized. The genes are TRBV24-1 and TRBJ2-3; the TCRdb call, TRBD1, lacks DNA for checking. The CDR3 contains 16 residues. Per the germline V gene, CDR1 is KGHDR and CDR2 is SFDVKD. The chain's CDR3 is CATSDFPKRGTDTQYF.

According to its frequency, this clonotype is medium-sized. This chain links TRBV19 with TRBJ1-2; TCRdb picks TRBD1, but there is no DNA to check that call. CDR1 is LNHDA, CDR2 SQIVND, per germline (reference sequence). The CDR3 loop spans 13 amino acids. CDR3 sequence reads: CASRTPGQGGYTF.

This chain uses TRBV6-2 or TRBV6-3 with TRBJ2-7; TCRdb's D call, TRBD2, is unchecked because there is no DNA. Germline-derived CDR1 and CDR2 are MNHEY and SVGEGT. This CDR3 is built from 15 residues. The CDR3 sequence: CASSPRVAGTYEQYF.

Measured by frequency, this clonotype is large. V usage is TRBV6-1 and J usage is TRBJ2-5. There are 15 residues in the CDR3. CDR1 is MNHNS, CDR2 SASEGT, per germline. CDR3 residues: CASSIAGTTQETQYF.

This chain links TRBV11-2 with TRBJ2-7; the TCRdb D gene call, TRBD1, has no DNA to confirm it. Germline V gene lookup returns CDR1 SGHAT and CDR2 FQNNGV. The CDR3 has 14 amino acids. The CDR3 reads CASSFGAGNYEQYF.

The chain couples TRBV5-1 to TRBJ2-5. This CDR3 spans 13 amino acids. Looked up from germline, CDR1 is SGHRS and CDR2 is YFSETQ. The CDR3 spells CASSSGPWETQYF.

The CDR3 sequence: CASSLTGFKNIQYF. The V call is TRBV7-9, the J call TRBJ2-4. This CDR3 is built from 14 residues. Germline V gives CDR1 SEHNR, CDR2 FQNEAQ (reference sequence).

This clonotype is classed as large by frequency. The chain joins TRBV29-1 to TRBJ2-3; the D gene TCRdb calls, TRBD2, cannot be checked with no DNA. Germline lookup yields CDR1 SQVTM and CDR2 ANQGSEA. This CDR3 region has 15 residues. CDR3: CSVEGKWPPADTQYF.

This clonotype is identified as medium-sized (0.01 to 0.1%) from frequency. The CDR3 loop reads CASSASGGTDTQYF. This chain connects TRBV10-2 to TRBJ2-3; the D gene TCRdb calls, TRBD2, cannot be checked with no DNA. Germline lookup yields CDR1 WSHSY and CDR2 SAAADI. The CDR3 loop spans 14 amino acids.

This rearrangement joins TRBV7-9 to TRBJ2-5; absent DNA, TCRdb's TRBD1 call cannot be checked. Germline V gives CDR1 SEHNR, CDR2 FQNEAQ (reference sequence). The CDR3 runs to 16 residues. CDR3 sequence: CASSFLPGQGPETQYF.

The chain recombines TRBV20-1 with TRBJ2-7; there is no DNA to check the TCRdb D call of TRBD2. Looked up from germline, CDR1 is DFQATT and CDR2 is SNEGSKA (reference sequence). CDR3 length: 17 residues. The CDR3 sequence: CSARDITSGRAGYEQYF.

This CDR3 reads CASSLVGGREQFF. The chain has TRBV7-2 and TRBJ2-1; TCRdb picks TRBD2, but there is no DNA to check that call. The germline V gene encodes CDR1 SGHTA and CDR2 FQGNSA. The CDR3 spans 13 residues.

The CDR3 spells CASKAGVHDEQYF. This chain links TRBV5-1 with TRBJ2-7; TCRdb's assignment of TRBD1 cannot be checked, as there is no DNA. Germline lookup yields CDR1 SGHRS and CDR2 YFSETQ. The CDR3 consists of 13 residues.

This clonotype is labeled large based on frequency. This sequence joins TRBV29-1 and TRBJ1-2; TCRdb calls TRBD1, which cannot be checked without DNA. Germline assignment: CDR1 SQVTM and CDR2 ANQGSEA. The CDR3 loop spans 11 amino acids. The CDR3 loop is CSVLSLYGYTF.

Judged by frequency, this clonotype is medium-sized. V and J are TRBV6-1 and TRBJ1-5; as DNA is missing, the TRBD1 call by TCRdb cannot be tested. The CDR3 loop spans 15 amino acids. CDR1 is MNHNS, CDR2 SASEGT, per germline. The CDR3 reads CASSVGHPGEQPQHF.

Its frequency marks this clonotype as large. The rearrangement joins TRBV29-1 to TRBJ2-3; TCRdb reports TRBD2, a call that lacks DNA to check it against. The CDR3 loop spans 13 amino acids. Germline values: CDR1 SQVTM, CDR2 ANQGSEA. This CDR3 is CSVASGSIDTQYF.

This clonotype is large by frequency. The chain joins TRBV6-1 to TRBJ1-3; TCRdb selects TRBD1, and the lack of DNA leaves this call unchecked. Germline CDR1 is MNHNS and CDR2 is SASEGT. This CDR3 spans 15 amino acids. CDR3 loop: CASRLDITSGNTIYF.

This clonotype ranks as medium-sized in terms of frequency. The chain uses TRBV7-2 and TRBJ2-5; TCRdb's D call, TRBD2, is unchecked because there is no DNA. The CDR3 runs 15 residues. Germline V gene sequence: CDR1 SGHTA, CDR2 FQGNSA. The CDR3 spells CASSLVAGLWETQYF.

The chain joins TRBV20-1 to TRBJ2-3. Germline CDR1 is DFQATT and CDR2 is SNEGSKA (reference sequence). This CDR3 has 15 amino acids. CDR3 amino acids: CSARDWGEEGDTQYF.

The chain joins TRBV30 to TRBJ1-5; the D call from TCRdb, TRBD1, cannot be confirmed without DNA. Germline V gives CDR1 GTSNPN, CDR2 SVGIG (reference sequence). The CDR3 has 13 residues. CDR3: CAWSSQGNQPQHF.

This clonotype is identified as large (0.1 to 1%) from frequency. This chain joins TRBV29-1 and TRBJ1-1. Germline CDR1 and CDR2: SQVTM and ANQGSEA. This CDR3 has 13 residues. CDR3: CSVDRTRQTEAFF.

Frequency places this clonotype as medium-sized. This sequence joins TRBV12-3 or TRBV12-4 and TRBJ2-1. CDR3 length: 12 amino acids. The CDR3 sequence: CASSLVYNEQFF.

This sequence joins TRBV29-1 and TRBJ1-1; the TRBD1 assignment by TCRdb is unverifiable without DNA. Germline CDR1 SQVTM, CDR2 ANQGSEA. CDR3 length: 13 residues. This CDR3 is CSVVTRGGTEAFF.

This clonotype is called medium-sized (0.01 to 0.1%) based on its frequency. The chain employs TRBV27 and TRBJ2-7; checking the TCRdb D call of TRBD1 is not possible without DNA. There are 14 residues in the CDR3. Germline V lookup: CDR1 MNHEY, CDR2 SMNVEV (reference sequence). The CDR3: CASAPRGAGNEQYF.

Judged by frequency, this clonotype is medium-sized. CDR3 region: CAWSVGQYTEAFF. The V call is TRBV30, the J call TRBJ1-1; TCRdb outputs TRBD1, but without DNA this stays unchecked. The CDR3 runs to 13 residues. Germline V gene sequence: CDR1 GTSNPN, CDR2 SVGIG (reference sequence).

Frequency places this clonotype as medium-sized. The CDR3 spells CASSFYPPGEEFF. The chain has TRBV27 and TRBJ2-1; TCRdb selects TRBD2, and the lack of DNA leaves this call unchecked. Germline V gene sequence: CDR1 MNHEY, CDR2 SMNVEV (reference sequence). The CDR3 is 13 residues long.

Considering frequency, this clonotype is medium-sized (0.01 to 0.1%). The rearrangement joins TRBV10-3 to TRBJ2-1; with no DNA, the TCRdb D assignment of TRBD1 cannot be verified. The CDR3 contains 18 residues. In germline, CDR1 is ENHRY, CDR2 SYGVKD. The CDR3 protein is CAISEFHPGVGSYNEQFF.

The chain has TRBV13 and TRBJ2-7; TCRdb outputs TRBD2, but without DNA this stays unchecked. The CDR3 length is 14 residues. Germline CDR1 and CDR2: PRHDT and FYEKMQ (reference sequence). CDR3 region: CASSLSWAVDEQYF.

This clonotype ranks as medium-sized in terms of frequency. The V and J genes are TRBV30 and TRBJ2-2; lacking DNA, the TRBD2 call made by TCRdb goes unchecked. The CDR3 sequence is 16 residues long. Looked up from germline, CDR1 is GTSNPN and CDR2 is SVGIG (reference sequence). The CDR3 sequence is CAWSVLAGSNTGELFF. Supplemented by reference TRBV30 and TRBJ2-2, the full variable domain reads SQTIHQWPATLVQPVGSPLSLECTVEGTSNPNLYWYRQAAGRGLQLLFYSVGIGQISSEVPQNLSASRPQDRQFILSSKKLLLSDSGFYLCAWSVLAGSNTGELFFGEGSRLTVL.